Below are 25 T cell receptor beta chains sequenced from a single sample in a study of blood T cell repertoires in COVID-19. The data were produced by immunoSEQ multiplex PCR, yet TCRdb's version contains in-frame clones alone and is incomplete. The table includes 60,000 to 75,000 clones, about nine tenths detected once. The sequencing input was peripheral blood. All receptors derive from a man between 25 and 39 years old with acute or convalescent COVID-19.

The V gene is TRBV18, the J gene TRBJ1-1; no clear D gene. Looked up from germline, CDR1 is KGHSH and CDR2 is LQKENI. The V end lost 4 bases, the J end lost 1 base, and 4 bases lay between the germline ends. The CDR3 has 12 residues. CDR3 in amino acids: CASSRQNTEAFF. Written as DNA, the CDR3 is TGTGCCAGCTCACGGCAGAACACTGAAGCTTTCTTT.

This sequence joins TRBV6-5 and TRBJ1-5; the match to TRBD1 covers 9 bases. This CDR3 contains 14 residues. The trim removed 6 bases at V and 7 bases at J, leaving 7 bases unmatched. Germline-derived CDR1 and CDR2 are MNHEY and SVGAGI. Here the CDR3 reads CASRTGGLGQPQHF. The CDR3 coding sequence is TGTGCCAGCAGGACAGGGGGTTTAGGACAGCCCCAGCATTTT.

V usage is TRBV7-3 and J usage is TRBJ2-2, with 7 bases identical to TRBD2. The trim removed 5 bases at V and 0 bases at J, leaving 3 bases unmatched. CDR1 SGHTA and CDR2 FQGTGA come from the germline V gene. This CDR3 region has 15 residues. In nucleotides, the CDR3 is TGTGCCAGCAGCAAACTAGCGACGAACACCGGGGAGCTGTTTTTT. Encoded protein: CASSKLATNTGELFF.

This clone showed up just a few times. The V gene is TRBV11-2, the J gene TRBJ2-7; 9 bases fit TRBD1. Losses at the gene ends were 5 bases for V and 3 bases for J; bases not matched to a gene: 11. This CDR3 has 16 residues. Germline loops: CDR1 SGHAT, CDR2 FQNNGV. Here the CDR3 reads CASSPGLGGQGYEQYF. CDR3 nucleotide sequence: TGTGCCAGCAGCCCCGGTTTAGGGGGACAGGGCTACGAGCAGTACTTC.

The chain employs TRBV11-2 and TRBJ2-1; D may be TRBD2 (6 bases). Trimming cost V 5 bases and J 15 bases, with 20 bases left between them. The CDR3 totals 13 residues. In germline, CDR1 is SGHAT, CDR2 FQNNGV. The chain's CDR3 is CASSLNPATRWFF. The CDR3 bases are TGTGCCAGCAGCCTCAACCCCGCGACTAGATGGTTCTTC. The variable domain in full, with the rest retrieved from reference TRBV11-2 and TRBJ2-1, is EAGVAQSPRYKIIEKRQSVAFWCNPISGHATLYWYQQILGQGPKLLIQFQNNGVVDDSQLPKDRFSAERLKGVDSTLKIQPAKLEDSAVYLCASSLNPATRWFFGPGTRLTVL.

This clone has more than one count but fewer than ten. The chain employs TRBV5-4 and TRBJ2-7; a weak D match, TRBD1 (7 bases). CDR3 length equals 15 residues. Looked up from germline, CDR1 is SGHNT and CDR2 is YYREEE (reference sequence). Trimming cost V 4 bases and J 3 bases, with 17 bases left between them. The CDR3 is CASSQGGKGVYEQYV. The DNA for the CDR3 is TGTGCCAGCAGCCAGGGGGGCAAAGGCGTCTACGAGCAGTACGTC.

This clone has at least ten counts. This chain uses TRBV5-6 with TRBJ2-3, with a possible D match to TRBD1 (5 bases). The CDR3 contains 14 residues. Trimming pared 4 bases from V and 0 bases from J, leaving 9 bases between. Germline CDR1 reads SGHDT; CDR2 reads YYEEEE. CDR3 DNA sequence: TGTGCCAGCAGCCGGACACTTAGCACAGATACGCAGTATTTT. It specifies CASSRTLSTDTQYF.

The chain carries TRBV11-2 and TRBJ1-6; D gene uncertain. This CDR3 has 17 amino acids. Trimming removed 3 bases from V and 6 bases from J, with 18 bases in between. Per the germline V gene, CDR1 is SGHAT and CDR2 is FQNNGV. The CDR3 region is CASSFPTGGSSNSPLHF. The CDR3 region has the DNA TGTGCCAGCAGCTTCCCCACCGGCGGGAGTAGTAATTCACCCCTCCACTTT.

The rearrangement joins TRBV5-4 to TRBJ1-1, with D tentatively TRBD1 (6 bases). The CDR3 has 13 residues. Trimming removed 4 bases at V and 1 base at J, with 8 bases between. Germline V gene lookup returns CDR1 SGHNT and CDR2 YYREEE (reference sequence). CDR3 in amino acids: CASSPGQNTEAFF. The CDR3 DNA reads as TGTGCCAGCAGCCCGGGACAGAACACTGAAGCTTTCTTT.

V is TRBV11-1 and J is TRBJ1-3; no firm D call. This CDR3 is 12 amino acids long. CDR1 is SGHAT and CDR2 is FQDESV in the germline V gene (reference sequence). Deletions cut 5 bases from V and 2 bases from J, with 4 bases between. The CDR3 reads CASSLPGNTIYF. The CDR3 DNA sequence: TGTGCCAGCAGCCTCCCTGGAAACACCATATATTTT. Supplemented by reference TRBV11-1 and TRBJ1-3, the full variable domain reads EAEVAQSPRYKITEKSQAVAFWCDPISGHATLYWYRQILGQGPELLVQFQDESVVDDSQLPKDRFSAERLKGVDSTLKIQPAELGDSAMYLCASSLPGNTIYFGEGSWLTVV.

This chain joins TRBV6-5 and TRBJ2-5, with TRBD2 matching over 13 bases. The trim removed 4 bases at V and 5 bases at J, leaving 7 bases unmatched. This CDR3 comprises 16 residues. CDR1 and CDR2 from the germline V gene are MNHEY and SVGAGI. CDR3 residues: CASSSGLAGRGETQYF. CDR3 in DNA: TGTGCCAGCAGTTCGGGACTAGCGGGAAGAGGCGAGACCCAGTACTTC.

This clone was counted between two and nine times. The V gene is TRBV11-2, the J gene TRBJ1-1, with unresolved D. The CDR3 has 15 amino acids. Germline lookup yields CDR1 SGHAT and CDR2 FQNNGV. V gave up 6 bases and J gave up 0 bases, with 14 bases separating them. CDR3 sequence (DNA): TGTGCCAGCAGATCAAGACGGAGAATGAACACTGAAGCTTTCTTT. The encoded protein is CASRSRRRMNTEAFF.

This chain links TRBV30 with TRBJ2-1; TRBD2 matches at 9 bases. The V gene's germline CDR1 is GTSNPN and CDR2 SVGIG (reference sequence). The CDR3 extends over 14 amino acids. Trimming cost V 0 bases and J 6 bases; bases outside gene matches: 3. CDR3 nucleotide sequence: TGTGCCTGGAGTGTAGCGGGAGGCCTCAATGAGCAGTTCTTC. It is translated as CAWSVAGGLNEQFF.

V is TRBV9 and J is TRBJ2-1; maybe TRBD1 (6 bases). Germline CDR1 is SGDLS and CDR2 is YYNGEE. V lost 2 bases and J 3 bases, leaving 15 bases between the germline ends. CDR3 length: 16 amino acids. The CDR3 sequence: CASSVTTTGLYNEQFF. CDR3 coding DNA: TGTGCCAGCAGCGTTACTACTACAGGGCTCTACAATGAGCAGTTCTTC.

The genes are TRBV6-2 or TRBV6-3 and TRBJ1-3; D unclear. The germline CDR1 and CDR2 sequences are MNHEY and SVGEGT. Trimming stripped 4 bases from V and 0 bases from J, with 10 bases between. CDR3 length equals 15 residues. CDR3 protein: CASSLGESSGNTIYF. In DNA form, the CDR3 reads TGTGCCAGCAGTTTGGGCGAATCCTCTGGAAACACCATATATTTT.

This rearrangement joins TRBV7-9 to TRBJ1-2, with 8 bases lining up with TRBD1. This CDR3 has 13 residues. Trimming removed 5 bases from V and 6 bases from J; junction bases left unmatched: 5. Germline V gene lookup returns CDR1 SEHNR and CDR2 FQNEAQ (reference sequence). The CDR3 DNA reads as TGTGCCAGCAGCCAATCAGGGGGCGATGGCTACACCTTC. Protein: CASSQSGGDGYTF.

The J gene is TRBJ2-7, the V gene TRBV7-2; D is unresolved. CDR3 length: 13 amino acids. CDR1 and CDR2 (germline): SGHTA, FQGNSA. V was clipped by 1 base and J by 3 bases, with 7 bases between them. The CDR3 region is CASSLVNGYEQYF. The CDR3 bases are TGTGCCAGCAGCTTAGTTAACGGCTACGAGCAGTACTTC. Complete variable domain (other parts from reference TRBV7-2 and TRBJ2-7): GAGVSQSPSNKVTEKGKDVELRCDPISGHTALYWYRQSLGQGLEFLIYFQGNSAPDKSGLPSDRFSAERTGGSVSTLTIQRTQQEDSAVYLCASSLVNGYEQYFGPGTRLTVT.

The rearrangement joins TRBV5-1 to TRBJ1-1; possibly TRBD1 for D (5 bases). CDR3 size: 14 residues. The V gene's germline CDR1 is SGHRS and CDR2 YFSETQ. V lost 3 bases, J lost 0 bases, and 9 bases lay in between. CDR3 nucleotide sequence: TGCGCCAGCAGCTCCCAGGGCATGAACACTGAAGCTTTCTTT. Translated, it gives CASSSQGMNTEAFF.

The V and J genes are TRBV9 and TRBJ1-3; possibly TRBD1 for D (5 bases). The CDR3 totals 14 residues. Germline V gives CDR1 SGDLS, CDR2 YYNGEE. With 3 bases removed from V and 0 bases from J, the gap between germline ends came to 7 bases. The CDR3 loop reads CASSAGFSGNTIYF. The CDR3 DNA reads as TGTGCCAGCAGCGCAGGGTTCTCTGGAAACACCATATATTTT.

The chain is built from TRBV9 and TRBJ1-2; 7 bases fit TRBD1. The CDR3 loop spans 15 amino acids. CDR1 and CDR2 from the germline V gene are SGDLS and YYNGEE. V lost 4 bases, J lost 2 bases, and 8 bases stayed unmatched. The CDR3 here is CASSTRTGPNYGYTF. The CDR3, as DNA: TGTGCCAGCAGCACGCGGACAGGACCAAACTATGGCTACACCTTC.

The gene calls are TRBV5-5 and TRBJ2-1, with 8 bases aligning to TRBD1. CDR1 SGHKS and CDR2 YYEKEE come from the germline V gene (reference sequence). The CDR3 loop spans 15 amino acids. J lost 7 bases, V lost 2 bases, and 8 bases had no gene match. The CDR3 reads CASSFAGTGINEQFF. CDR3 DNA: TGTGCCAGCAGCTTTGCCGGGACAGGAATTAATGAGCAGTTCTTC.

The V call is TRBV7-9, the J call TRBJ1-2, with D possibly TRBD1 on 6 matching bases. Trimming took 2 bases from V and 4 from J, leaving 8 bases between them. This CDR3 spans 13 amino acids. Germline V gene sequence: CDR1 SEHNR, CDR2 FQNEAQ (reference sequence). CDR3 sequence: CASSLLDSYGYTF. CDR3 coding DNA: TGTGCCAGCAGCTTACTGGACAGCTATGGCTACACCTTC.

The chain has TRBV9 and TRBJ1-1, with TRBD1 as a possible D gene (6 bases). Germline V CDR1 and CDR2: SGDLS, YYNGEE. CDR3 length: 14 amino acids. V shed 0 bases and J shed 2 bases, with 8 bases lying between them. CDR3: CASSVGTVNTEAFF. CDR3 bases: TGTGCCAGCAGCGTAGGGACAGTAAACACTGAAGCTTTCTTT.

The rearrangement uses TRBV18 and TRBJ1-2; 9 bases are a match to TRBD1. Germline lookup yields CDR1 KGHSH and CDR2 LQKENI. Trimming at V came to 5 bases and at J to 7 bases, leaving 17 bases not matched to a gene. CDR3 length equals 17 residues. Here the CDR3 reads CASSLKGDRVPLSGYTF. CDR3 coding DNA: TGTGCCAGCTCATTAAAAGGGGACAGGGTCCCTTTGAGTGGCTACACCTTC.

In this sample, this clone turned up many times. This chain joins TRBV27 and TRBJ1-5, with D perhaps TRBD1 (6 bases). The length of the CDR3 is 14 residues. In germline, CDR1 is MNHEY, CDR2 SMNVEV (reference sequence). V was trimmed by 5 bases and J by 4 bases, leaving 12 bases between them. The CDR3: CASSLGQQNQPQHF. In nucleotides, the CDR3 is TGTGCCAGCAGTCTTGGACAGCAGAATCAGCCCCAGCATTTT.